The 24 T cell receptor beta chains below come from one sample, sequenced in a study of PD-1 blockade in mismatch repair-deficient tumors. Sequencing used immunoSEQ multiplex PCR; TCRdb keeps in-frame clones, though not all of them. The profile shows tens of thousands of clones, approximately 84% of them singletons. Source: PBMCs, taken before pembrolizumab treatment. The receptors shown here come from an adult with mismatch repair-deficient cancer.

V and J are TRBV6-1 and TRBJ2-5; possibly TRBD1 for D (6 bases). CDR3 length equals 14 residues. Germline V gene sequence: CDR1 MNHNS, CDR2 SASEGT. Trimming shortened V by 6 bases and J by 1 base, and 12 bases separated the two germline ends. The CDR3 sequence is CASRPGHPQETQYF. The DNA for the CDR3 is TGTGCCAGCAGGCCGGGACACCCCCAAGAGACCCAGTACTTC.

The chain uses TRBV9 and TRBJ2-7, with D maybe TRBD2 (5 bases). CDR1 SGDLS and CDR2 YYNGEE come from the germline V gene. Deletions cut 7 bases from V and 0 bases from J, with 11 bases between. The CDR3 is 13 residues long. The CDR3 reads CASGPGSSYEQYF. As DNA, the CDR3 is TGTGCCAGCGGCCCGGGAAGCTCCTACGAGCAGTACTTC.

The chain has TRBV5-4 and TRBJ2-1; 9 bases line up with TRBD2. The V gene's germline CDR1 is SGHNT and CDR2 YYREEE (reference sequence). V was clipped by 2 bases and J by 7 bases; unmatched bases: 7. CDR3 length: 15 residues. CDR3 sequence: CASSFHIAGENEQFF. The CDR3 DNA reads TGTGCCAGCAGCTTTCATATAGCGGGGGAGAATGAGCAGTTCTTC.

J is TRBJ2-7 and V is TRBV5-1; 10 bases match TRBD1. The CDR3 has 15 amino acids. In germline, CDR1 is SGHRS, CDR2 YFSETQ. The J segment lost 4 bases and the V segment lost 1 base, leaving 5 bases of the junction unmatched. The CDR3 spells CASSLSPGQGYEQYF. The CDR3 bases are TGCGCCAGCAGCTTGTCTCCGGGACAGGGGTACGAGCAGTACTTC.

The chain joins TRBV18 to TRBJ1-6, with 9 positions matching TRBD1. The CDR3 runs to 17 residues. With V trimmed by 3 bases and J by 7 bases, 10 bases remained unmatched. Germline CDR1 reads KGHSH; CDR2 reads LQKENI. CDR3 sequence: CASSPNPTGGSNSPLHF. The CDR3 nucleotides read TGTGCCAGCTCACCTAATCCGACAGGGGGATCAAATTCACCCCTCCACTTT.

The genes are TRBV5-1 and TRBJ2-1; D call uncertain. CDR1 and CDR2 from the germline V gene are SGHRS and YFSETQ. Trimming took 0 bases from V and 9 from J, leaving 10 bases between them. This CDR3 contains 13 residues. The CDR3 loop is CASSLVQSFEQFF. The CDR3 nucleotides read TGCGCCAGCAGCTTGGTCCAGTCGTTTGAGCAGTTCTTC.

This chain joins TRBV21-1 and TRBJ1-5; the table's D call of TRBD1 was not tested on the DNA. TRBV21-1 is termed a pseudogene. This CDR3 comprises 11 residues. The DNA of the CDR3 is TGTGCCAGGGTAGGGGGCCAGCCCCAGCATTTT. As protein: CARVGGQPQHF.

The genes are TRBV9 and TRBJ2-5, with 8 bases identical to TRBD1. V lost 4 bases to trimming and J lost 3 bases; unmatched junction nucleotides: 5. Per the germline V gene, CDR1 is SGDLS and CDR2 is YYNGEE. This CDR3 has 14 amino acids. The CDR3 sequence is CASSHRGAKETQYF. The CDR3 nucleotides read TGTGCCAGCAGCCACAGGGGGGCCAAAGAGACCCAGTACTTC.

The sample holds a few counts of this clone. The V and J genes are TRBV7-9 and TRBJ1-2; 9 positions agree with TRBD1. From germline, CDR1 is SEHNR and CDR2 FQNEAQ (reference sequence). This CDR3 spans 13 amino acids. After removal of 5 bases from V and 7 bases from J, the junction contained 5 bases not matched to a gene. The CDR3 sequence is CASSLQGALGYTF. The DNA of the CDR3 is TGTGCCAGCAGCCTACAGGGGGCGCTTGGCTACACCTTC. The full variable domain, completed using reference TRBV7-9 and TRBJ1-2, is DTGVSQNPRHKITKRGQNVTFRCDPISEHNRLYWYRQTLGQGPEFLTYFQNEAQLEKSRLLSDRFSAERPKGSFSTLEIQRTEQGDSAMYLCASSLQGALGYTFGSGTRLTVV.

In its sample, this clone was seen once. The chain's CDR3 is CAWTSGLAGRTQYF. For the CDR3, the DNA is TGTGCCTGGACTTCGGGACTAGCTGGTCGTACGCAGTATTTT. The rearrangement uses TRBV30 and TRBJ2-3; 9 nucleotides line up with TRBD2. There are 14 residues in the CDR3. V gave up 4 bases and J gave up 8 bases; unmatched junction bases: 10. Germline V CDR1 and CDR2: GTSNPN, SVGIG (reference sequence).

The rearrangement joins TRBV6-6 to TRBJ1-2, with D tentatively TRBD1 (5 bases). The CDR3 spans 15 residues. Per germline, CDR1 MNHNY and CDR2 SVGAGI (reference sequence). Trimming removed 2 bases from V and 3 bases from J, with 13 bases in between. The CDR3 is CASSYGQGKDYGYTF. The CDR3 region has the DNA TGTGCCAGCAGTTACGGGCAGGGTAAAGACTATGGCTACACCTTC.

V gene TRBV7-9 combines with J gene TRBJ2-1, with 8 bases aligning to TRBD2. The germline V gene encodes CDR1 SEHNR and CDR2 FQNEAQ (reference sequence). V trimming: 1 base; J trimming: 8 bases; junction bases outside the gene matches: 10. The CDR3 is made up of 16 amino acids. The chain's CDR3 is CASSLGGLVIGHEQFF. The CDR3 nucleotides are TGTGCCAGCAGCTTAGGGGGACTAGTAATAGGTCATGAGCAGTTCTTC.

V gene TRBV13 combines with J gene TRBJ2-3; the D is unclear. Trimming pared 2 bases from V and 5 bases from J, leaving 11 bases between. The germline V gene encodes CDR1 PRHDT and CDR2 FYEKMQ (reference sequence). This CDR3 spans 14 amino acids. The CDR3 coding sequence is TGTGCCAGCAGCTTATCCGTGGTGAGAGATACGCAGTATTTT. Amino acid sequence: CASSLSVVRDTQYF.

The chain carries TRBV5-1 and TRBJ2-3, with D perhaps matching TRBD2 (6 bases). The ends were cut back, 4 bases at V and 3 bases at J, with 15 bases in the middle. This CDR3 region has 15 residues. Germline loops: CDR1 SGHRS, CDR2 YFSETQ. CDR3 sequence: CASSPSLGGTDTQYF. In DNA, the CDR3 is TGCGCCAGCAGCCCATCCCTGGGGGGAACAGATACGCAGTATTTT.

The genes are TRBV12-1 and TRBJ2-1; the listed D gene, TRBD2, was not tested against the DNA. TRBV12-1 has pseudogene status. The CDR3 runs 19 residues. The CDR3 here is CASIPPGLAGPDGDNEQFF. The CDR3 nucleotides read TGTGCCAGCATTCCCCCGGGACTAGCGGGCCCCGATGGGGACAATGAGCAGTTCTTC.

The gene calls are TRBV7-8 and TRBJ1-4; 7 positions agree with TRBD1. The CDR3 covers 14 residues. J gave up 2 bases and V 3 bases, and 0 bases lay outside the gene matches. CDR1 is SGHVS, CDR2 FQNEAQ, per germline. CDR3 sequence: CASSLGQTNEKLFF. The CDR3 DNA is TGTGCCAGCAGCTTGGGACAGACTAATGAAAAACTGTTTTTT.

The CDR3, as DNA: TGTGCCAGCAGCTTATGGCTCCTCTCTGGGGCCAACGTCCTGACTTTC. It encodes CASSLWLLSGANVLTF. V is TRBV7-9 and J is TRBJ2-6; D ambiguous. This CDR3 contains 16 residues. From germline, CDR1 is SEHNR and CDR2 FQNEAQ (reference sequence). V gave up 2 bases and J gave up 0 bases, with 8 bases separating them.

The V call is TRBV5-6, the J call TRBJ2-1; D is unclear. The germline V gene has CDR1 SGHDT and CDR2 YYEEEE. The CDR3 spans 13 residues. V lost 4 bases, J lost 4 bases, and 9 bases lay in between. The CDR3 here is CASSADFYNEQFF. DNA for the CDR3: TGTGCCAGCAGCGCTGACTTTTACAATGAGCAGTTCTTC.

The chain uses TRBV28 and TRBJ1-5; TRBD1 might be the D (6 bases). Germline values: CDR1 MDHEN, CDR2 SYDVKM. CDR3 length: 16 residues. V lost 7 bases and J 2 bases, leaving 18 bases between the germline ends. CDR3 loop: CASTLGGGGGNQPQHF. The CDR3 bases are TGTGCCAGCACCCTAGGGGGGGGAGGGGGCAATCAGCCCCAGCATTTT.

The J gene is TRBJ2-3, the V gene TRBV28, with TRBD2 matching over 7 bases. The ends lost 1 base at V and 2 bases at J; junction bases unmatched: 9. CDR3 length: 17 residues. Germline assignment: CDR1 MDHEN and CDR2 SYDVKM. The CDR3 protein is CASSLLVASGLTDTQYF. CDR3 DNA sequence: TGTGCCAGCAGTTTATTAGTCGCTAGCGGCCTCACAGATACGCAGTATTTT.

The chain uses TRBV5-1 and TRBJ1-1; 7 bases are shared with TRBD1. J lost 5 bases, V lost 2 bases, and 6 bases had no gene match. CDR1 SGHRS and CDR2 YFSETQ come from the germline V gene. The CDR3 covers 14 residues. CDR3 loop: CASSFTGVSTEAFF. CDR3 coding DNA: TGCGCCAGCAGCTTCACAGGGGTTAGTACTGAAGCTTTCTTT.

The genes are TRBV7-2 and TRBJ2-7, with no clear D. CDR3 length: 15 residues. V was pared by 1 base and J by 3 bases, with 13 bases between. CDR1 and CDR2 (germline): SGHTA, FQGNSA. The CDR3 sequence is CASSLGPPSVYEQYF. CDR3 nucleotide sequence: TGTGCCAGCAGCTTAGGGCCCCCCTCCGTCTACGAGCAGTACTTC.

The chain carries TRBV5-1 and TRBJ2-1, with D uncertain. The CDR3 has 15 amino acids. Germline V gives CDR1 SGHRS, CDR2 YFSETQ. The V gene lost 3 bases and the J gene lost 2 bases, with 12 bases spanning the gap. The CDR3 loop reads CASSSLEKPYNEQFF. CDR3 bases: TGCGCCAGCAGCTCCTTAGAGAAGCCCTACAATGAGCAGTTCTTC.

The chain has TRBV30 and TRBJ1-3, with TRBD1 as a possible D gene (5 bases). Trimming removed 8 bases from V and 2 bases from J, with 16 bases in between. The CDR3 spans 14 residues. Germline-derived CDR1 and CDR2 are GTSNPN and SVGIG (reference sequence). The CDR3 sequence is CAQPAGGAGNTIYF. CDR3 nucleotides: TGTGCCCAGCCGGCGGGGGGGGCTGGAAACACCATATATTTT. Full variable domain (rest looked up from reference TRBV30 and TRBJ1-3): SQTIHQWPATLVQPVGSPLSLECTVEGTSNPNLYWYRQAAGRGLQLLFYSVGIGQISSEVPQNLSASRPQDRQFILSSKKLLLSDSGFYLCAQPAGGAGNTIYFGEGSWLTVV.